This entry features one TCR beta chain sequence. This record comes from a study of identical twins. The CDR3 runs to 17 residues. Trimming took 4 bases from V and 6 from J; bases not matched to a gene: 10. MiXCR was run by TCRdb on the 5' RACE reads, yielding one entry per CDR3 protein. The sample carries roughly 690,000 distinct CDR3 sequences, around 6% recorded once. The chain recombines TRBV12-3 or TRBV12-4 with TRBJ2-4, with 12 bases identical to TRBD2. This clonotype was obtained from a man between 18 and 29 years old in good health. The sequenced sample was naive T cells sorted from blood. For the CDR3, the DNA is TGTGCCAGCAGTTCCGATCGGACTAGCGGGATAGGAAACATTCAGTACTTC. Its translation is CASSSDRTSGIGNIQYF.